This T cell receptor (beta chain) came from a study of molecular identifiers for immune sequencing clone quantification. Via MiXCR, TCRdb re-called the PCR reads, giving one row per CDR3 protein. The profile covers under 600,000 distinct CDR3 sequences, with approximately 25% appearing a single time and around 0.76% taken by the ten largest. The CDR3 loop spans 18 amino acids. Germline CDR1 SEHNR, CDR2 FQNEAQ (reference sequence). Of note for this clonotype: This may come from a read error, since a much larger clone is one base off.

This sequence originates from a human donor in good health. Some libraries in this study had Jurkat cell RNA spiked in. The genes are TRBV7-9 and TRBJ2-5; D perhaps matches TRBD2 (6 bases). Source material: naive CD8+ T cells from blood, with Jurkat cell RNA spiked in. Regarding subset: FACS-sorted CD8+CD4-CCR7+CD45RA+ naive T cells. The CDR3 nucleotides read TGTGCCAGCAGCTTAGAACCGGGACTCCATTTCGCCTCGCAAACCCAGCACTTC. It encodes CASSLEPGLHFASQTQHF.